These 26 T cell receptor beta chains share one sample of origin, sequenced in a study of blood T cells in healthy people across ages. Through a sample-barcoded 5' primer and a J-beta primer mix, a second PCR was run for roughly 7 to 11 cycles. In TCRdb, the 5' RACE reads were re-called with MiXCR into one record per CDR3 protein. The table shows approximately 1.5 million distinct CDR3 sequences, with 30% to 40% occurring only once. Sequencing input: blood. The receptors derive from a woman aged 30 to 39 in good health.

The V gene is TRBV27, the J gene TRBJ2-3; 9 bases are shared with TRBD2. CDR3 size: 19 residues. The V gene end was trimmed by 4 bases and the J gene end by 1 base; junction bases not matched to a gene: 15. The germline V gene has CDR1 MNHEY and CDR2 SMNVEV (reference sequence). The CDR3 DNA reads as TGTGCCAGCAGTTCCGGACTAGCGTCCGTCCCGAGGGGCACAGATACGCAGTATTTT. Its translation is CASSSGLASVPRGTDTQYF.

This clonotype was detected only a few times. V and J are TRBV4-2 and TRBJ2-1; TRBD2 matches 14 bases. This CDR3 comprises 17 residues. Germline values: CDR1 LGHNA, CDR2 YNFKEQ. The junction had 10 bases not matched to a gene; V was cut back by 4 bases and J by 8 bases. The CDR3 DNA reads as TGTGCCAGCAGCCGTATCGGGACTAGCGGGAGTCCCTATGAGCAGTTCTTC. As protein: CASSRIGTSGSPYEQFF.

CDR3 in DNA: TGTGCCAGCAGTTCAAATTTTGAGGGACTAGGGGGCAAGCAGTACTTC. It translates to CASSSNFEGLGGKQYF. The V gene is TRBV27, the J gene TRBJ2-5, with D possibly TRBD2 on 8 matching bases. This CDR3 comprises 16 residues. The V and J ends lost 4 bases and 11 bases respectively, with 26 bases between them. In germline, CDR1 is MNHEY, CDR2 SMNVEV (reference sequence).

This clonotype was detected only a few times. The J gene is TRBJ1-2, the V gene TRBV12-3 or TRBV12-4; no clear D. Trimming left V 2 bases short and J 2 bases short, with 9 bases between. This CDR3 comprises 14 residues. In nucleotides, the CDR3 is TGTGCCAGCAGTTTACCGGGTTCGAACTATGGCTACACCTTC. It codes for CASSLPGSNYGYTF.

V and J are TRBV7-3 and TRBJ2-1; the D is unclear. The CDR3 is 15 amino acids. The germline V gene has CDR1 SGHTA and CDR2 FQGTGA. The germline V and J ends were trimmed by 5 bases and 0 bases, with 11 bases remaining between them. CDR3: CASSIAFSSYNEQFF. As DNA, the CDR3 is TGTGCCAGCAGCATTGCGTTCAGCTCCTACAATGAGCAGTTCTTC.

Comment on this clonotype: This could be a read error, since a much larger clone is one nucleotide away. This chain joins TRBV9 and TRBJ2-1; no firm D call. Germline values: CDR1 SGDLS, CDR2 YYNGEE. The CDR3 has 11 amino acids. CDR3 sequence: CASSAGGERFF. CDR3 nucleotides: TGTGCCAGCAGCGCCGGCGGTGAGCGGTTCTTC.

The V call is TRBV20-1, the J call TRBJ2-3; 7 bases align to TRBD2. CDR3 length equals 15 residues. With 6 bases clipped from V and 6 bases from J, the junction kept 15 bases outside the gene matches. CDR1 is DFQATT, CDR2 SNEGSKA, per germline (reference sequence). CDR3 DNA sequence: TGCAGTGCCCGGGAGGCTAGCGGCCGTAGGGATACGCAGTATTTT. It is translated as CSAREASGRRDTQYF.

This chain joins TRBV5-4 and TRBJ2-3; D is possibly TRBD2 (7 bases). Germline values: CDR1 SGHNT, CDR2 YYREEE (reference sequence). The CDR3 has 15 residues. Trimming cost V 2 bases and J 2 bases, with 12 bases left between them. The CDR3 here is CASSLGGETTDTQYF. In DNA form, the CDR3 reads TGTGCCAGCAGCTTAGGGGGGGAGACCACAGATACGCAGTATTTT.

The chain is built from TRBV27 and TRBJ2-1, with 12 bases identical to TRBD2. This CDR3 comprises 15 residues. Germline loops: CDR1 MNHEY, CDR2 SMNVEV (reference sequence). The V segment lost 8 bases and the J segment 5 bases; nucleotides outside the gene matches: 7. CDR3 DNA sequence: TGTGCCAGCCGCTTTGGACTAGCGGGAAACAATGAGCAGTTCTTC. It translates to CASRFGLAGNNEQFF.

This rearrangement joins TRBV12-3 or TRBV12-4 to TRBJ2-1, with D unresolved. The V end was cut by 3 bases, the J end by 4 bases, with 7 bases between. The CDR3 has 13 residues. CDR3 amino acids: CASSFFIYNEQFF. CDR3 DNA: TGTGCCAGCAGTTTCTTCATATACAATGAGCAGTTCTTC.

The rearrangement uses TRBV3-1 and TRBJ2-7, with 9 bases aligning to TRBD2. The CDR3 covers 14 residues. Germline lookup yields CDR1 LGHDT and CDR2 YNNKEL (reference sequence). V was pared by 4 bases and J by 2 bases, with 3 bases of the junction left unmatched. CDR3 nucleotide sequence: TGTGCCAGCAGCCTAGCGGGAGAGGCCTACGAGCAGTACTTC. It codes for CASSLAGEAYEQYF.

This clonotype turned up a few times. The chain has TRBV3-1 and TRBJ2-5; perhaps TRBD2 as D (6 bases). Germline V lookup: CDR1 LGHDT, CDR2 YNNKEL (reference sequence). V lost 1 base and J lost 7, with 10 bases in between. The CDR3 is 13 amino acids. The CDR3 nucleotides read TGTGCCAGCAGCCAAGTTGACGGGGGGACCCAGTACTTC. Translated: CASSQVDGGTQYF.

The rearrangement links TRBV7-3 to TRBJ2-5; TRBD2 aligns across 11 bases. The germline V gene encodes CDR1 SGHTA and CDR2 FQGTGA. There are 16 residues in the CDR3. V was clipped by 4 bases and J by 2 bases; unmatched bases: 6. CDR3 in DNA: TGTGCCAGCAGCTCGGCTAGCGGGGGGTCGCAAGAGACCCAGTACTTC. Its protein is CASSSASGGSQETQYF.

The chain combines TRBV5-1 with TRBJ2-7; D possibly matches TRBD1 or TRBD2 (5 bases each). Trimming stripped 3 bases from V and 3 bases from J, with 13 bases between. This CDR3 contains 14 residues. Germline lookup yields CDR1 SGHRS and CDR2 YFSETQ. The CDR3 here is CASSWNGAGYEQYF. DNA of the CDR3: TGCGCCAGCAGCTGGAACGGGGCCGGCTACGAGCAGTACTTC.

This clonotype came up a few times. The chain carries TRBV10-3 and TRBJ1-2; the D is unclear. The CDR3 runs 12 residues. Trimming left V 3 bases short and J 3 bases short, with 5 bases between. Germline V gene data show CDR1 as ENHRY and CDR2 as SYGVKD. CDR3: CAISEGDYGYTF. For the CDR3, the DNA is TGTGCCATCAGTGAAGGTGACTATGGCTACACCTTC.

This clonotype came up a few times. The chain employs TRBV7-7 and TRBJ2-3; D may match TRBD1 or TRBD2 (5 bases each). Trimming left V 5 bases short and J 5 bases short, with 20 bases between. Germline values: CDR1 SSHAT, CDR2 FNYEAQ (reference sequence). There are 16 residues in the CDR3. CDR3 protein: CASSGGTGLNGDTQYF. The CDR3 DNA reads TGTGCCAGCAGCGGGGGAACGGGGTTGAATGGAGATACGCAGTATTTT.

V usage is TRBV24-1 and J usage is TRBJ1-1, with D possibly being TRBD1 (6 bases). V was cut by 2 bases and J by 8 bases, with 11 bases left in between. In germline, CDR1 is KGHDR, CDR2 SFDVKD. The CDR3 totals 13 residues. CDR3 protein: CATSDSTGSEAFF. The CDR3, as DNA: TGTGCCACCAGTGATTCCACAGGGTCAGAAGCTTTCTTT.

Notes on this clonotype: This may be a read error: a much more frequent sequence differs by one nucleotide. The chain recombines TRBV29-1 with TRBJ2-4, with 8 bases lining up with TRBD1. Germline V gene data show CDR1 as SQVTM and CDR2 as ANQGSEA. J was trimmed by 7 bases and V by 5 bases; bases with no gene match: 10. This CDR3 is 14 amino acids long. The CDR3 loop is CSVSTGTGLNIQYF. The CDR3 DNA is TGCAGCGTTAGCACCGGGACAGGCCTCAACATTCAGTACTTC. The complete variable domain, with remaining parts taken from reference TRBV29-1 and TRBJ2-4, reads SAVISQKPSRDICQRGTSLTIQCQVDSQVTMMFWYRQQPGQSLTLIATANQGSEATYESGFVIDKFPISRPNLTFSTLTVSNMSPEDSSIYLCSVSTGTGLNIQYFGAGTRLSVL.

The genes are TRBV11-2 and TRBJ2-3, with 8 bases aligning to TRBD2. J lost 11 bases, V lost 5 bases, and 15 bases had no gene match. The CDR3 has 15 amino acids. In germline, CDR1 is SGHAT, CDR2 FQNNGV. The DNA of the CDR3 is TGTGCCAGCAGCAACCTAGCGGGCCCCGCTCGAGGGCAGTATTTT. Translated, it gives CASSNLAGPARGQYF.

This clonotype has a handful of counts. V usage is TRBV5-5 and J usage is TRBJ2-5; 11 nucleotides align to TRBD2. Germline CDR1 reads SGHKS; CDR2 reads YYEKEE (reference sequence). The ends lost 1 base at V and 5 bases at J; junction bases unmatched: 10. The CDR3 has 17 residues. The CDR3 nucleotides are TGTGCCAGCAGCTTGAATCCTAGCGGGGGGACCCAGGAGACCCAGTACTTC. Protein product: CASSLNPSGGTQETQYF.

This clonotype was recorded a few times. The DNA for the CDR3 is TGTGCCAGCAGCGGGGGGGATTCCAGCGGGAAATACGAGCAGTACTTC. This encodes CASSGGDSSGKYEQYF. J is TRBJ2-7 and V is TRBV9; 7 nucleotides agree with TRBD2. The V and J ends lost 3 bases and 4 bases, in that order; junction bases with no gene match: 13. The CDR3 is made up of 16 amino acids. Per germline, CDR1 SGDLS and CDR2 YYNGEE.

CDR3 in amino acids: CASSLVGGRPQETQYF. The CDR3 DNA is TGCGCCAGCAGCTTGGTGGGTGGCCGACCCCAAGAGACCCAGTACTTC. V gene TRBV5-1 combines with J gene TRBJ2-5; D remains ambiguous. The ends were cut back, 0 bases at V and 1 base at J, with 13 bases in the middle. This CDR3 is 16 amino acids long. Germline loops: CDR1 SGHRS, CDR2 YFSETQ.

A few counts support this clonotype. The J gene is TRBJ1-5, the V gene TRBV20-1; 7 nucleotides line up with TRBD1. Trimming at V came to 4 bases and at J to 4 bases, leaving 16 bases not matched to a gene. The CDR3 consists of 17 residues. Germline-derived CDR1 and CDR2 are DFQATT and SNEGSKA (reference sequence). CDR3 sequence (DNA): TGCAGTGCTAACACTCCCGTGCTTGGACAGGCAAATCAGCCCCAGCATTTT. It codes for CSANTPVLGQANQPQHF.

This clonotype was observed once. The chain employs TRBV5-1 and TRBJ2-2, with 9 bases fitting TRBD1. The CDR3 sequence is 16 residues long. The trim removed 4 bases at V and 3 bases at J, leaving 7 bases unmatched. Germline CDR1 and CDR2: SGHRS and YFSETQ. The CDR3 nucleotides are TGCGCCAGCAGCCAATCAGGACAGGGGTACACCGGGGAGCTGTTTTTT. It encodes CASSQSGQGYTGELFF.

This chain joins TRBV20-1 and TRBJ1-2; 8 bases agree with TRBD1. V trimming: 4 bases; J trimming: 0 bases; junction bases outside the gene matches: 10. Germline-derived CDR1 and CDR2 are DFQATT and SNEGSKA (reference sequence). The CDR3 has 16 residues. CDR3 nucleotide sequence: TGCAGTGCTACCGGACAGGGAAGGGGGACTAACTATGGCTACACCTTC. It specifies CSATGQGRGTNYGYTF.

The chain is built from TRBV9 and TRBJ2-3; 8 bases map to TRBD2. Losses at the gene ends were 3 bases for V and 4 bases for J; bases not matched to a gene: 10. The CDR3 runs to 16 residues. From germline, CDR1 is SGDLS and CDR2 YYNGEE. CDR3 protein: CASSASGGGPSDTQYF. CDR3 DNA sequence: TGTGCCAGCAGCGCCAGCGGGGGAGGGCCCTCAGATACGCAGTATTTT.